The TCR beta chain described here comes from a study of shared clonotypes between healthy human individuals. About this clone itself: The antigen is unknown. Compared with germline, one end of the junction differs, possibly owing to a read error. Distinct nucleotide sequences in the sample also encode this CDR3.

Germline CDR1 and CDR2: SGHVS and FQNEAQ. The CDR3 spans 13 residues. Findings of the study overall: When compared with the clonotypes that were shared by all four sorted-subset donors, the non-shared clonotypes turned out to have lower generation probabilities.

Only in-frame clones appear in the TCRdb table, and some are missing; sequencing was by immunoSEQ multiplex PCR. The table has about 1.5 million clones, roughly 98% seen once; the top ten hold approximately 0.44%. The chain uses TRBV7-8 and TRBJ2-5; D might be TRBD2 (6 bases). This clonotype was obtained from a man aged 25-45 years in good health. The sequenced material came from naive CD4+ T cells sorted from blood. Regarding subset: CD45RA+ positively selected. The CDR3 reads CASSLALQETQYF. DNA for the CDR3: TGTGCCAGCAGCCTAGCGCTTCAAGAGACCCAGTACTTC. The full variable domain, with the rest looked up from reference TRBV7-8 and TRBJ2-5, is GAGVSQSPRYKVAKRGQDVALRCDPISGHVSLFWYQQALGQGPEFLTYFQNEAQLDKSGLPSDRFFAERPEGSVSTLKIQRTQQEDSAVYLCASSLALQETQYFGPGTRLLVL.